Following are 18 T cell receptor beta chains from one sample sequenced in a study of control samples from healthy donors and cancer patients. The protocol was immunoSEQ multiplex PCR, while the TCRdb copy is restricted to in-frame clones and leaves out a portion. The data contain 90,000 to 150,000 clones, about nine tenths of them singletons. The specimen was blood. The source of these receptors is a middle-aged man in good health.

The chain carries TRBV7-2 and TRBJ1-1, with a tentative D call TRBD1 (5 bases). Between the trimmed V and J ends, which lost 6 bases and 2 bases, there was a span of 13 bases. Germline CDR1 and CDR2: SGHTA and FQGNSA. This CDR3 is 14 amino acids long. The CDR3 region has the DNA TGTGCCAGCAGACCCGGGACCACCAACACTGAAGCTTTCTTT. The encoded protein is CASRPGTTNTEAFF. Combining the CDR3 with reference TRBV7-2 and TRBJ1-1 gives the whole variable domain GAGVSQSPSNKVTEKGKDVELRCDPISGHTALYWYRQSLGQGLEFLIYFQGNSAPDKSGLPSDRFSAERTGGSVSTLTIQRTQQEDSAVYLCASRPGTTNTEAFFGQGTRLTVV.

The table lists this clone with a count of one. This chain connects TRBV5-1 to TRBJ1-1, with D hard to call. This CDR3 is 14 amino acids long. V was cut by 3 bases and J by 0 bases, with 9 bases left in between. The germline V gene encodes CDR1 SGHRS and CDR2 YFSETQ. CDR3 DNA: TGCGCCAGCAGCTGGGGTGGGCTGAACACTGAAGCTTTCTTT. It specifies CASSWGGLNTEAFF.

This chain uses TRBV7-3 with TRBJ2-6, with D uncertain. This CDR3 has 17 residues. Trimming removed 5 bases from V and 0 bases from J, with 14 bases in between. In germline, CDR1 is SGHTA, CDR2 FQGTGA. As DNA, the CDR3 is TGTGCCAGCAGCCCGCATTCCAACCCCTCTGGGGCCAACGTCCTGACTTTC. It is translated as CASSPHSNPSGANVLTF.

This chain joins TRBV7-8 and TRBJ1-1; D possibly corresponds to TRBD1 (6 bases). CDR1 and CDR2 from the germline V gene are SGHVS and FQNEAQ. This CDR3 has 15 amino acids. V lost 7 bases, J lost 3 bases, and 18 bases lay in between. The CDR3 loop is CASTLRWGPYTEAFF. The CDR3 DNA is TGTGCCAGCACCCTAAGGTGGGGGCCCTACACTGAAGCTTTCTTT.

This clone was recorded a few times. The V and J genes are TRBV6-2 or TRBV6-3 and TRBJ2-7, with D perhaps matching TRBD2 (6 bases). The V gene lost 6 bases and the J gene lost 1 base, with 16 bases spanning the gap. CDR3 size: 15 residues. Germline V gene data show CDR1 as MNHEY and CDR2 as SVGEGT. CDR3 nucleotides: TGTGCCAGCAGCGGTGGGGGACTGGGATCCTACGAGCAGTACTTC. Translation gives CASSGGGLGSYEQYF.

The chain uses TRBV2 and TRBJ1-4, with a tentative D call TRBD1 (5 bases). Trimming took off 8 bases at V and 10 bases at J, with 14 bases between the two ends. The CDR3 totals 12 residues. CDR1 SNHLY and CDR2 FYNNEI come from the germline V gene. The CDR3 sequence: CASGDPQGKLFF. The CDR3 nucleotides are TGTGCCAGCGGGGACCCCCAGGGAAAACTGTTTTTT.

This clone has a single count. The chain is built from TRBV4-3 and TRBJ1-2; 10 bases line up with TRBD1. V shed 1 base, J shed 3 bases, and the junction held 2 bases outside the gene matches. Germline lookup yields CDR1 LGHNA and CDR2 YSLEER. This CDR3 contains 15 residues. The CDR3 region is CASSQATGGDYGYTF. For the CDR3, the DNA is TGCGCCAGCAGCCAAGCGACAGGGGGCGACTATGGCTACACCTTC.

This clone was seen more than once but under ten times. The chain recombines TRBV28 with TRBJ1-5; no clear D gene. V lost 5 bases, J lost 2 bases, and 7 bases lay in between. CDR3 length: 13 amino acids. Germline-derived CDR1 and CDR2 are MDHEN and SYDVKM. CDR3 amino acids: CASSIRGNQPQHF. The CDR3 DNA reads TGTGCCAGCAGTATAAGGGGCAATCAGCCCCAGCATTTT.

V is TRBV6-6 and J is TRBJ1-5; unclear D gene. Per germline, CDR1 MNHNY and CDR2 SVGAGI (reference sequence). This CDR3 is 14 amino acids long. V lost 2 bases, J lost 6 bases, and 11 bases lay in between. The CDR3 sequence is CASSYRAGFQPQHF. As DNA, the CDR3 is TGTGCCAGCAGTTACAGGGCAGGATTTCAGCCCCAGCATTTT.

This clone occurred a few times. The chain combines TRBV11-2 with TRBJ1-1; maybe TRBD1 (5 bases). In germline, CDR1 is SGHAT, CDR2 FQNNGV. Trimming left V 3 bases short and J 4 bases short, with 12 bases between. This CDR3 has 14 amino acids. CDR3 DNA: TGTGCCAGCAGCTTGGGGGGATTTATCACTGAAGCTTTCTTT. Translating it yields CASSLGGFITEAFF.

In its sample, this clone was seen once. Written as DNA, the CDR3 is TGTGCCAGCAGAGCTAGGGAGATCTATGGCTACACCTTC. Translated: CASRAREIYGYTF. The V call is TRBV6-5, the J call TRBJ1-2; no definite D call. Trimming cost V 6 bases and J 4 bases, with 12 bases left between them. The CDR3 length is 13 residues. The germline CDR1 and CDR2 sequences are MNHEY and SVGAGI.

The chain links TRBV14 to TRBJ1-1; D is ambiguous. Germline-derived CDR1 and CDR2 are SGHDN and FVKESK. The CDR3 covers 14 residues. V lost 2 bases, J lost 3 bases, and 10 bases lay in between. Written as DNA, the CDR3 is TGTGCCAGCAGCCAACAGGATTACTACACTGAAGCTTTCTTT. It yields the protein CASSQQDYYTEAFF.

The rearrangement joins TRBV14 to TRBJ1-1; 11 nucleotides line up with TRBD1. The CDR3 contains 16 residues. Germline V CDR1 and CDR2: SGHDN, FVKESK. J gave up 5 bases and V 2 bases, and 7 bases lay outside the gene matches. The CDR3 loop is CASSQTGTGGRTEAFF. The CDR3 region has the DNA TGTGCCAGCAGCCAAACCGGGACAGGGGGAAGGACTGAAGCTTTCTTT.

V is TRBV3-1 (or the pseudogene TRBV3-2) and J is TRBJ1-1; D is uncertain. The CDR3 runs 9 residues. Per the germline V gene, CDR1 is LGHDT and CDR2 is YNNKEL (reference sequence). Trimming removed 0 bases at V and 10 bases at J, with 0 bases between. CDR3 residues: CASSQEAFF. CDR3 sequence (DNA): TGTGCCAGCAGCCAAGAAGCTTTCTTT.

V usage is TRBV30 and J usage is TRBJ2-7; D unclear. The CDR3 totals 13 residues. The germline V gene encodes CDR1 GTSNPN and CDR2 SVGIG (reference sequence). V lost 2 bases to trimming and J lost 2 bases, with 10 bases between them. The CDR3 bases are TGTGCCTGGAGTCAAGGGTATACCTACGAGCAGTACTTC. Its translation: CAWSQGYTYEQYF.

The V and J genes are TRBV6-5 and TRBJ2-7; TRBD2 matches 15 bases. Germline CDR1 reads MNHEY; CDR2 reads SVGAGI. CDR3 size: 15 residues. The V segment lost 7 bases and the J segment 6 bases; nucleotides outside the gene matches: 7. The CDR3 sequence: CASNRGTSGGREQYF. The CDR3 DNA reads TGTGCCAGCAATCGGGGGACTAGCGGGGGGCGCGAGCAGTACTTC.

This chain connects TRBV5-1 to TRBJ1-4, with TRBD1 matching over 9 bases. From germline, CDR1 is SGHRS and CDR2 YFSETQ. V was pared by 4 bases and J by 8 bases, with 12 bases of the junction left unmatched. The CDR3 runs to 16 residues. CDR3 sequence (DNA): TGCGCCAGCAGCGGGGGGACAGGGCTCCAGAGGGAAAAACTGTTTTTT. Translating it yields CASSGGTGLQREKLFF.

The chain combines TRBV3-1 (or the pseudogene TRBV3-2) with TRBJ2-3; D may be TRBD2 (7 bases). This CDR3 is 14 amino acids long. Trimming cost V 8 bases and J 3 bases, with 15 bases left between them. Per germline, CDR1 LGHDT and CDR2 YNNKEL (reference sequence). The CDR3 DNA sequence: TGTGCCAGCCTGGGGGGGGCTCTAACAGATACGCAGTATTTT. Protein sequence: CASLGGALTDTQYF.